This TCR beta chain was identified in a study of cytomegalovirus exposure and HLA in healthy donors. CDR3 length: 16 residues. The germline gives CDR1 SEHNR, CDR2 FQNEAQ (reference sequence). Trimming shortened V by 5 bases and J by 4 bases, and 20 bases separated the two germline ends. General study results and limits: Most TCR sequences were rare, but some public TCRs occurred in many donors. Several top significant clusters appeared, in a later analysis, to be linked to common viral pathogens. Cytomegalovirus-associated status was assigned to around 160 TCR beta chains.

PCR amplification relied on 60 Vbeta primers (plus 13 Jbeta primers). Clones were sequenced by immunoSEQ multiplex PCR, and TCRdb holds only the in-frame ones, with some missing. The data hold 140,000 to 150,000 clones, with around a tenth observed a single time. Regarding this clone: Its antigen is as yet unknown.

This chain joins TRBV7-9 and TRBJ1-2; no reliable D call. The clonotype comes from a male donor in good health and CMV-seronegative. Sequenced: PBMCs. The CDR3 loop is CASSRGPEAASYGYTF. In DNA, the CDR3 is TGTGCCAGCAGCCGCGGGCCCGAGGCAGCCAGCTATGGCTACACCTTC.